The subject of this entry is one T cell receptor beta chain. The data belong to a study of T cells in localized non-small cell lung cancer. The method was immunoSEQ multiplex PCR; TCRdb's version includes in-frame clones alone and lacks a portion of them. Of about 70,000 clones detected, roughly nine tenths appear once; the ten largest clones hold roughly 22%. Trimming at V came to 2 bases and at J to 2 bases, leaving 3 bases not matched to a gene. Germline loops: CDR1 SGHTA, CDR2 FQGNSA. The CDR3 sequence is 15 residues long. This receptor was identified in a male donor at least 60 years old with stage III squamous cell lung carcinoma. This chain joins TRBV7-2 and TRBJ2-7, with 10 nucleotides matching TRBD2. Specimen: peripheral blood, collected before any cancer treatment. Here the CDR3 DNA reads TGTGCCAGCAGCTTATATAGCGGGGGGACCTACGAGCAGTACTTC. This encodes CASSLYSGGTYEQYF.